A single TCR beta chain is shown here with its context. Its cognate antigen is unknown. The method was immunoSEQ multiplex PCR; TCRdb's version includes in-frame clones alone and lacks a portion of them. Among roughly 2 million clones listed, nearly 97% were seen once. This entry belongs to a study of shared clonotypes between healthy human individuals. Study findings and constraints: Clonotype sharing across a few donors was observed for about 5.2% of naive CD4 clonotypes.

Germline V CDR1 and CDR2: SGHRS, YFSETQ. Trimming pared 3 bases from V and 3 bases from J, leaving 19 bases between. The CDR3 totals 16 residues. CD4+ cells were split into CD45RA+ naive and CD45RA-negative memory subsets. The chain carries TRBV5-1 and TRBJ2-7, with D perhaps assigned TRBD1 or TRBD2 (5 bases each). The sequence derives from a man aged 18 to 29 in good health. Sequencing was carried out using naive CD4+ T cells sorted from blood. Subset of the sample: CD45RA+ positively selected. The CDR3 nucleotides read TGCGCCAGCAGCTCATATCCGGGGCAAGGGAGCTACGAGCAGTACTTC. This codes for CASSSYPGQGSYEQYF. The full variable domain, rest sourced from reference TRBV5-1 and TRBJ2-7, is KAGVTQTPRYLIKTRGQQVTLSCSPISGHRSVSWYQQTPGQGLQFLFEYFSETQRNKGNFPGRFSGRQFSNSRSEMNVSTLELGDSALYLCASSSYPGQGSYEQYFGPGTRLTVT.